What follows are 29 T cell receptor beta chains derived from one specimen sequenced in a study of OX40 agonist ivuxolimab in advanced cancers. Clones were sequenced by immunoSEQ multiplex PCR, and TCRdb holds only the in-frame ones, with some missing. Of tens of thousands of clones listed, under 95% are singletons. The material sequenced was CD4+ or CD8+ T cells sorted from blood, taken in a trial of the OX40 agonist ivuxolimab. These receptors were taken from an adult with an advanced solid tumor such as melanoma, head and neck, liver or kidney cancer.

The V and J genes are TRBV7-2 and TRBJ2-3, with a weak D call TRBD1 (6 bases). The length of the CDR3 is 17 residues. Trimming left V 0 bases short and J 0 bases short, with 13 bases between. Germline lookup yields CDR1 SGHTA and CDR2 FQGNSA. The CDR3 DNA sequence: TGTGCCAGCAGCTTAGCGCTAGGGGGTACTAGCACAGATACGCAGTATTTT. This translates into CASSLALGGTSTDTQYF.

The chain employs TRBV27 and TRBJ2-7; TRBD2 aligns across 9 bases. V lost 2 bases and J lost 2; bases outside the gene matches: 4. This CDR3 contains 15 residues. Germline-derived CDR1 and CDR2 are MNHEY and SMNVEV (reference sequence). CDR3 sequence (DNA): TGTGCCAGCAGTTTAGGGCGGGAGGGCGCCTACGAGCAGTACTTC. Encoded protein: CASSLGREGAYEQYF.

This clone was seen ten or more times. In DNA form, the CDR3 reads TGTGCCAGCAGCTTAGCGACAGGGCTGTACTTC. Protein product: CASSLATGLYF. V gene TRBV11-3 combines with J gene TRBJ2-7; 7 bases align to TRBD1. V lost 1 base to trimming and J lost 12 bases; unmatched junction nucleotides: 3. CDR1 and CDR2 from the germline V gene are SGHNT and YENEEA. There are 11 residues in the CDR3.

The CDR3 loop reads CASRSGLAGSYEQYF. DNA for the CDR3: TGTGCCAGCAGGTCCGGACTGGCAGGATCTTACGAGCAGTACTTC. The V and J genes are TRBV6-1 and TRBJ2-7; D might be TRBD2 (5 bases). This CDR3 has 15 residues. V lost 6 bases and J 4 bases, leaving 19 bases between the germline ends. Germline CDR1 reads MNHNS; CDR2 reads SASEGT.

The chain recombines TRBV27 with TRBJ2-7, with TRBD2 matching 7 bases. The CDR3 is made up of 15 amino acids. J gave up 3 bases and V 0 bases, and 5 bases lay outside the gene matches. CDR1 and CDR2 (germline): MNHEY, SMNVEV (reference sequence). The CDR3 loop is CASSLSASGSYEQYF. The CDR3 nucleotides read TGTGCCAGCAGTTTATCGGCTAGCGGCAGCTACGAGCAGTACTTC.

The chain links TRBV7-3 to TRBJ2-3; no clear D gene. Germline CDR1 reads SGHTA; CDR2 reads FQGTGA. The CDR3 length is 14 residues. V was clipped by 6 bases and J by 0 bases, with 10 bases between them. CDR3 DNA: TGTGCCAGCAGTCCGGACCTTAGCACAGATACGCAGTATTTT. The encoded protein is CASSPDLSTDTQYF.

V usage is TRBV10-3 and J usage is TRBJ1-2; 9 positions agree with TRBD1. Per germline, CDR1 ENHRY and CDR2 SYGVKD. V gave up 6 bases and J gave up 3 bases; unmatched junction bases: 5. The CDR3 has 14 amino acids. CDR3 in amino acids: CAIRGQGNDYGYTF. The CDR3 DNA sequence: TGTGCCATCAGGGGACAGGGAAACGACTATGGCTACACCTTC.

This chain connects TRBV27 to TRBJ2-7; D uncertain. The germline gives CDR1 MNHEY, CDR2 SMNVEV (reference sequence). The CDR3 has 13 amino acids. V was trimmed by 2 bases and J by 2 bases, leaving 7 bases between them. The CDR3, as DNA: TGTGCCAGCAGTTTAGGGAAACCCTACGAGCAGTACTTC. Protein sequence: CASSLGKPYEQYF.

V is TRBV29-1 and J is TRBJ1-4; TRBD1 matches 8 bases. J gave up 0 bases and V 5 bases, and 2 bases lay outside the gene matches. The germline gives CDR1 SQVTM, CDR2 ANQGSEA. The CDR3 runs to 14 residues. The CDR3, as DNA: TGCAGCGTTACACAGGGGGCAACTAATGAAAAACTGTTTTTT. As protein: CSVTQGATNEKLFF. Drawing the rest from reference TRBV29-1 and TRBJ1-4, the complete variable domain is SAVISQKPSRDICQRGTSLTIQCQVDSQVTMMFWYRQQPGQSLTLIATANQGSEATYESGFVIDKFPISRPNLTFSTLTVSNMSPEDSSIYLCSVTQGATNEKLFFGSGTQLSVL.

The J gene is TRBJ2-3, the V gene TRBV7-2; D is unresolved. The V gene lost 6 bases and the J gene lost 2 bases, with 15 bases spanning the gap. The CDR3 has 15 amino acids. Germline V gene lookup returns CDR1 SGHTA and CDR2 FQGNSA. The CDR3 DNA follows: TGTGCCAGCAGTCCAAGATTAACCTTCACAGATACGCAGTATTTT. Protein sequence: CASSPRLTFTDTQYF.

This clone was found once. The chain uses TRBV7-3 and TRBJ1-6; D remains ambiguous. This CDR3 region has 15 residues. Germline V gives CDR1 SGHTA, CDR2 FQGTGA. V was shortened by 5 bases and J by 7 bases, with 15 bases between the two germline ends. CDR3: CASSPGATENSPLHF. The DNA of the CDR3 is TGTGCCAGCAGCCCTGGAGCGACCGAGAATTCACCCCTCCACTTT.

The rearrangement joins TRBV5-1 to TRBJ1-1; D is uncertain. The V gene lost 2 bases and the J gene lost 1 base, with 9 bases spanning the gap. The CDR3 consists of 14 residues. The germline V gene has CDR1 SGHRS and CDR2 YFSETQ. As DNA, the CDR3 is TGCGCCAGCAGCTTAAGGACGGCGAACACTGAAGCTTTCTTT. Its translation is CASSLRTANTEAFF.

This clone was recorded only once. J is TRBJ2-5 and V is TRBV30; D is perhaps TRBD2 (6 bases). The end of the DNA is better explained by TRBJ2-7, so the J call may be wrong. Looked up from germline, CDR1 is GTSNPN and CDR2 is SVGIG (reference sequence). The CDR3 length is 11 residues. The CDR3 is CAWSGSYEQYF. In DNA form, the CDR3 reads TGTGCCTGGAGCGGGAGCTACGAGCAGTACTTC.

With respect to this clone: The germline gene is not matched at one end of the junction; a read error may be the cause. This chain connects TRBV2 to TRBJ2-1; D perhaps matches TRBD2 (6 bases). CDR3 length: 10 amino acids. Germline V gene sequence: CDR1 SNHLY, CDR2 FYNNEI. CDR3 residues: CASRAGREVF. The CDR3 coding sequence is TGTGCCAGCAGGGCGGGCAGGGAGGTCTTC. The full variable domain, rest sourced from reference TRBV2 and TRBJ2-1, is EPEVTQTPSHQVTQMGQEVILRCVPISNHLYFYWYRQILGQKVEFLVSFYNNEISEKSEIFDDQFSVERPDGSNFTLKIRSTKLEDSAMYFCASRAGREVFGPGTRLTVL.

This chain uses TRBV27 with TRBJ1-4; a possible D gene is TRBD1 (6 bases). Germline CDR1 is MNHEY and CDR2 is SMNVEV (reference sequence). This CDR3 comprises 16 residues. The V gene lost 6 bases and the J gene lost 2 bases, with 16 bases spanning the gap. The CDR3 DNA reads as TGTGCCAGCAGGGAAAATACAGGGAGCACTAATGAAAAACTGTTTTTT. Translating gives CASRENTGSTNEKLFF.

The V call is TRBV5-1, the J call TRBJ2-2; D possibly corresponds to TRBD2 (6 bases). V gave up 7 bases and J gave up 5 bases, with 21 bases separating them. The CDR3 contains 16 residues. Per germline, CDR1 SGHRS and CDR2 YFSETQ. The CDR3 DNA is TGCGCCAGCGTCTCGGGGGACGGCGCGGTGACCGGGGAGCTGTTTTTT. It codes for CASVSGDGAVTGELFF.

The rearrangement uses TRBV6-4 and TRBJ2-3; the D gene is possibly TRBD1 (8 bases). The CDR3 has 17 amino acids. V gave up 3 bases and J gave up 4 bases, with 20 bases separating them. CDR1 is MRHNA and CDR2 is SNTAGT in the germline V gene. In DNA, the CDR3 is TGTGCCAGCAGTGAAACCCCCGCACAGGGGGGGGCAGATACGCAGTATTTT. This sequence encodes CASSETPAQGGADTQYF.

The chain couples TRBV29-1 to TRBJ2-7, with D possibly matching TRBD1 (6 bases). Trimming cost V 5 bases and J 0 bases, with 14 bases left between them. The germline V gene encodes CDR1 SQVTM and CDR2 ANQGSEA. The CDR3 runs 14 residues. The CDR3 sequence: CSVTVNRDSYEQYF. DNA of the CDR3: TGCAGCGTTACCGTCAACAGGGACTCCTACGAGCAGTACTTC.

The V and J genes are TRBV19 and TRBJ2-7; 7 nucleotides line up with TRBD1. From germline, CDR1 is LNHDA and CDR2 SQIVND (reference sequence). CDR3 length: 15 residues. The V segment lost 6 bases and the J segment 7 bases; nucleotides outside the gene matches: 15. The CDR3 bases are TGTGCCAGTAGCGCCACCCCCTACAGGGGAGTTGAGCAGTACTTC. Translated: CASSATPYRGVEQYF.

The chain has TRBV5-1 and TRBJ2-7, with 8 bases matching TRBD2. CDR1 and CDR2 (germline): SGHRS, YFSETQ. Trimming removed 2 bases from V and 6 bases from J; junction bases left unmatched: 7. This CDR3 comprises 14 residues. The DNA of the CDR3 is TGCGCCAGCAGCTTTGGGCAGCGGGAGTTCGAGCAGTACTTC. This sequence encodes CASSFGQREFEQYF.

The chain is built from TRBV19 and TRBJ2-5, with TRBD1 as a possible D gene (6 bases). V was shortened by 3 bases and J by 5 bases, with 13 bases between the two germline ends. The CDR3 is 14 amino acids. Per the germline V gene, CDR1 is LNHDA and CDR2 is SQIVND (reference sequence). CDR3 nucleotide sequence: TGTGCCAGTAGTATCCCCAACAGGGTCGAGACCCAGTACTTC. Translating it yields CASSIPNRVETQYF.

V and J are TRBV11-3 and TRBJ2-7, with 8 nucleotides matching TRBD2. The V segment lost 6 bases and the J segment 2 bases; nucleotides outside the gene matches: 9. The germline CDR1 and CDR2 sequences are SGHNT and YENEEA. The CDR3 covers 15 residues. CDR3 DNA sequence: TGTGCCAGCAGGCCCAGCGGGAGTAGGACCTACGAGCAGTACTTC. It codes for CASRPSGSRTYEQYF.

The V and J genes are TRBV2 and TRBJ2-7; D gene ambiguous. Germline values: CDR1 SNHLY, CDR2 FYNNEI. The CDR3 sequence is 14 residues long. V was clipped by 3 bases and J by 0 bases, with 9 bases between them. The CDR3 region is CASSEQLFSYEQYF. The CDR3 DNA follows: TGTGCCAGCAGTGAGCAACTTTTCTCCTACGAGCAGTACTTC.

J is TRBJ1-5 and V is TRBV6-1; D is unresolved. Trimming cost V 2 bases and J 4 bases, with 0 bases left between them. Germline loops: CDR1 MNHNS, CDR2 SASEGT. CDR3 length equals 11 residues. The CDR3 region is CASSENQPQHF. CDR3 nucleotides: TGTGCCAGCAGTGAAAATCAGCCCCAGCATTTT.

This clone was found a few times. This rearrangement joins TRBV6-5 to TRBJ1-2; no definite D call. Germline CDR1 is MNHEY and CDR2 is SVGAGI. Trimming pared 6 bases from V and 3 bases from J, leaving 14 bases between. This CDR3 comprises 14 residues. The CDR3 DNA sequence: TGTGCCAGCAGAGAAAGAATCCCCTACTATGGCTACACCTTC. Residues: CASRERIPYYGYTF.

V is TRBV9 and J is TRBJ2-2, with D perhaps matching TRBD2 (5 bases). The germline V and J ends were trimmed by 0 bases and 1 base, with 7 bases remaining between them. The length of the CDR3 is 15 residues. In germline, CDR1 is SGDLS, CDR2 YYNGEE. CDR3 in amino acids: CASSVGGENTGELFF. The CDR3 nucleotides read TGTGCCAGCAGCGTAGGGGGAGAGAACACCGGGGAGCTGTTTTTT.

The chain is built from TRBV7-9 and TRBJ2-7; tentatively, D is TRBD2 (5 bases). Looked up from germline, CDR1 is SEHNR and CDR2 is FQNEAQ (reference sequence). CDR3 size: 14 residues. V was pared by 1 base and J by 3 bases, with 10 bases between. CDR3 nucleotides: TGTGCCAGCAGCTTAGGTGGGAGTGTCTACGAGCAGTACTTC. This sequence encodes CASSLGGSVYEQYF.

This clone was found a few times. J is TRBJ1-5 and V is TRBV30; D possibly corresponds to TRBD1 (5 bases). The CDR3 is made up of 12 amino acids. CDR1 is GTSNPN and CDR2 is SVGIG in the germline V gene (reference sequence). V was pared by 2 bases and J by 6 bases, with 8 bases between. CDR3 amino acids: CAWSHTGQPQHF. CDR3 DNA sequence: TGTGCCTGGAGTCATACAGGTCAGCCCCAGCATTTT. Drawing the rest from reference TRBV30 and TRBJ1-5, the complete variable domain is SQTIHQWPATLVQPVGSPLSLECTVEGTSNPNLYWYRQAAGRGLQLLFYSVGIGQISSEVPQNLSASRPQDRQFILSSKKLLLSDSGFYLCAWSHTGQPQHFGDGTRLSIL.

The chain employs TRBV19 and TRBJ2-7; weak D call: TRBD1 (5 bases). This CDR3 has 13 residues. Germline V CDR1 and CDR2: LNHDA, SQIVND (reference sequence). V gave up 3 bases and J gave up 7 bases, with 13 bases separating them. CDR3 protein: CASSIGQGGEQYF. CDR3 DNA sequence: TGTGCCAGTAGTATCGGGCAGGGTGGGGAGCAGTACTTC.